This passage covers 16 T cell receptor beta chains from one sample sequenced in a study of cytomegalovirus exposure and HLA in healthy donors. The study ran its PCR with 60 Vbeta and 13 Jbeta primers. The method was immunoSEQ multiplex PCR; TCRdb's version includes in-frame clones alone and lacks a portion of them. The sample comprises more than 110,000 clones, 70% to 75% of which are singletons, and approximately 15% rests with the top ten. Source material: PBMCs. The receptors were gathered from a human donor in good health.

This clone was found once. The chain joins TRBV6-5 to TRBJ2-1; 8 bases fit TRBD1. Trimming at V came to 1 base and at J to 3 bases, leaving 2 bases not matched to a gene. The germline gives CDR1 MNHEY, CDR2 SVGAGI. This CDR3 has 15 residues. The chain's CDR3 is CASSYLTGDYNEQFF. In DNA form, the CDR3 reads TGTGCCAGCAGTTACTTGACAGGGGACTACAATGAGCAGTTCTTC.

This clone was seen only a few times. CDR3 sequence (DNA): TGTGCCAGCAGCCCCCTCGGACAGGGGTCGTACGAGCAGTACTTC. Amino acid sequence: CASSPLGQGSYEQYF. V gene TRBV5-4 combines with J gene TRBJ2-7, with TRBD1 matching over 9 bases. This CDR3 has 15 residues. CDR1 is SGHNT and CDR2 is YYREEE in the germline V gene (reference sequence). V lost 4 bases and J lost 4; bases outside the gene matches: 9.

The chain uses TRBV6-1 and TRBJ2-7, with a tentative D call TRBD2 (6 bases). Trimming stripped 6 bases from V and 2 bases from J, with 11 bases between. The CDR3 consists of 13 residues. Germline loops: CDR1 MNHNS, CDR2 SASEGT. CDR3 nucleotide sequence: TGTGCCAGCAGGCGGGACCCTGCCTACGAGCAGTACTTC. Its protein is CASRRDPAYEQYF.

The CDR3 spells CASSPQAGDNSPLHF. The CDR3 DNA follows: TGTGCCAGCTCACCACAGGCAGGGGATAATTCACCCCTCCACTTT. The chain recombines TRBV18 with TRBJ1-6; D may be TRBD1 (6 bases). This CDR3 is built from 15 residues. V was pared by 1 base and J by 5 bases, with 9 bases between. Germline V gene lookup returns CDR1 KGHSH and CDR2 LQKENI.

The V gene is TRBV4-2, the J gene TRBJ2-5; 14 bases are shared with TRBD2. Trimming removed 4 bases from V and 4 bases from J; junction bases left unmatched: 8. CDR1 is LGHNA and CDR2 is YNFKEQ in the germline V gene. This CDR3 is built from 17 residues. The CDR3 spells CASSPRTSGGPGETQYF. The DNA for the CDR3 is TGTGCCAGCAGCCCCAGGACTAGCGGGGGGCCGGGAGAGACCCAGTACTTC.

The V call is TRBV9, the J call TRBJ2-2, with a possible D match to TRBD2 (6 bases). Trimming left V 1 base short and J 4 bases short, with 8 bases between. The CDR3 runs 14 residues. Germline loops: CDR1 SGDLS, CDR2 YYNGEE. As DNA, the CDR3 is TGTGCCAGCAGCGTAAACGGGGGCACCGGGGAGCTGTTTTTT. Translation: CASSVNGGTGELFF.

The chain carries TRBV11-3 and TRBJ2-7; 7 nucleotides match TRBD1. The CDR3 has 14 amino acids. V lost 3 bases and J lost 3; bases outside the gene matches: 5. Germline V gene sequence: CDR1 SGHNT, CDR2 YENEEA. The CDR3 sequence is CASSLPGQLYEQYF. The CDR3 region has the DNA TGTGCCAGCAGCTTGCCGGGACAGCTCTACGAGCAGTACTTC.

The chain recombines TRBV7-8 with TRBJ1-2; 7 nucleotides line up with TRBD1. The germline CDR1 and CDR2 sequences are SGHVS and FQNEAQ. V trimming: 0 bases; J trimming: 4 bases; junction bases outside the gene matches: 5. The CDR3 runs to 15 residues. The CDR3 region has the DNA TGTGCCAGCAGCTTAGCTAGGGGGCCAGTCTATGGCTACACCTTC. It encodes CASSLARGPVYGYTF.

This clone was counted only a few times. The chain links TRBV9 to TRBJ1-1; TRBD1 matches 8 bases. The CDR3 spans 13 residues. Germline assignment: CDR1 SGDLS and CDR2 YYNGEE. V lost 4 bases to trimming and J lost 3 bases; unmatched junction nucleotides: 2. CDR3 protein: CASSSTGDTEAFF. The CDR3 coding sequence is TGTGCCAGCAGCTCGACAGGGGACACTGAAGCTTTCTTT. The full variable domain, completed using reference TRBV9 and TRBJ1-1, is DSGVTQTPKHLITATGQRVTLRCSPRSGDLSVYWYQQSLDQGLQFLIQYYNGEERAKGNILERFSAQQFPDLHSELNLSSLELGDSALYFCASSSTGDTEAFFGQGTRLTVV.

The chain joins TRBV19 to TRBJ1-1; no clear D gene. This CDR3 contains 11 residues. Germline V gene lookup returns CDR1 LNHDA and CDR2 SQIVND (reference sequence). Trimming left V 8 bases short and J 1 base short, with 5 bases between. CDR3 residues: CASVRNTEAFF. The DNA for the CDR3 is TGTGCCAGTGTCAGGAACACTGAAGCTTTCTTT.

This clone has just a few counts. The genes are TRBV9 and TRBJ2-2; a weak D match, TRBD2 (6 bases). Trimming pared 0 bases from V and 0 bases from J, leaving 9 bases between. CDR1 and CDR2 (germline): SGDLS, YYNGEE. CDR3 length equals 16 residues. The CDR3 sequence is CASSVAAGTNTGELFF. CDR3 DNA: TGTGCCAGCAGCGTAGCTGCGGGGACGAACACCGGGGAGCTGTTTTTT.

The rearrangement links TRBV14 to TRBJ2-4; TRBD1 aligns across 7 bases. J lost 9 bases, V lost 4 bases, and 6 bases had no gene match. This CDR3 region has 13 residues. Looked up from germline, CDR1 is SGHDN and CDR2 is FVKESK. CDR3 amino acids: CASSLGQVGIQYF. The DNA for the CDR3 is TGTGCCAGCAGCCTTGGACAGGTTGGCATTCAGTACTTC.

The chain links TRBV5-4 to TRBJ2-2; possible D gene TRBD1, 6 bases. Germline V gene lookup returns CDR1 SGHNT and CDR2 YYREEE (reference sequence). With 0 bases removed from V and 8 bases from J, the gap between germline ends came to 14 bases. The CDR3 spans 15 residues. The CDR3 sequence: CASSLEDTRGGELFF. As DNA, the CDR3 is TGTGCCAGCAGCTTGGAGGACACAAGGGGGGGGGAGCTGTTTTTT.

This clone was picked up a small number of times. The V and J genes are TRBV19 and TRBJ1-1; D possibly corresponds to TRBD1 (5 bases). This CDR3 has 13 amino acids. Trimming pared 3 bases from V and 7 bases from J, leaving 12 bases between. Germline values: CDR1 LNHDA, CDR2 SQIVND (reference sequence). CDR3 sequence: CASSIRRGLEAFF. In DNA form, the CDR3 reads TGTGCCAGTAGTATTCGCCGGGGACTTGAAGCTTTCTTT.

This clone appeared a few times. The chain links TRBV5-4 to TRBJ2-1; perhaps TRBD2 as D (6 bases). The CDR3 runs to 13 residues. V was shortened by 3 bases and J by 6 bases, with 10 bases between the two germline ends. CDR1 and CDR2 (germline): SGHNT, YYREEE (reference sequence). Here the CDR3 reads CASSWGSGNEQFF. The CDR3 DNA reads TGTGCCAGCAGCTGGGGTAGCGGCAATGAGCAGTTCTTC.

V is TRBV13 and J is TRBJ2-7; 12 nucleotides match TRBD2. This CDR3 has 13 amino acids. Trimming cost V 5 bases and J 7 bases; bases outside gene matches: 3. The V gene's germline CDR1 is PRHDT and CDR2 FYEKMQ (reference sequence). The CDR3 bases are TGTGCCAGCAGCACGGGACTAGCGGGTGAGCAGTACTTC. Protein sequence: CASSTGLAGEQYF.